This TCR beta chain was captured by sequencing in a study of blood T cell repertoires in COVID-19. Study at large: Spain, Italy and the United States supplied samples that represented acute and convalescent COVID-19.

TCRdb keeps only in-frame clones here, not all; method: immunoSEQ multiplex PCR. This sample carries about 230,000 clones, approximately 88% of them seen once, and the ten largest clones take roughly 2.5%. There are a few counts of this clone. The V end lost 1 base, the J end lost 4 bases, and 10 bases lay between the germline ends. The CDR3 contains 14 residues. Germline loops: CDR1 SGHVS, CDR2 FQNEAQ. Source material: PBMCs or T cells enriched from blood (not recorded which). The source of this sequence is a middle-aged woman with acute COVID-19. The rearrangement joins TRBV7-8 to TRBJ1-1, with no clear D. CDR3 region: CASSLERVGTEAFF. For the CDR3, the DNA is TGTGCCAGCAGCTTAGAGCGGGTCGGCACTGAAGCTTTCTTT. The full variable domain, rest sourced from reference TRBV7-8 and TRBJ1-1, is GAGVSQSPRYKVAKRGQDVALRCDPISGHVSLFWYQQALGQGPEFLTYFQNEAQLDKSGLPSDRFFAERPEGSVSTLKIQRTQQEDSAVYLCASSLERVGTEAFFGQGTRLTVV.